This record concerns one TCR beta chain sequence. Its antigen is still unknown. No much larger clonotype is one base removed from it; base qualities were not supplied. These data come from a study of cytomegalovirus exposure and HLA in healthy donors (dated by TCRdb to about 2017). For context, the study as a whole: An earlier analysis of some 600 of the donors reported around 280 Gb of sequence data and some 110 million unique TCR beta sequences obtained from 180 million or so T cells. About 320 gigabases of sequencing data and approximately 80 million unique TCR sequences were included in an early release covering around 600 HLA-typed donors. Of the roughly 400 genotyped donors, approximately 82% fell in the genetic ancestry cluster associated with self-reported Caucasian donors. The study aimed to test whether signatures of past pathogen exposure could be identified by cataloging public T cell receptors. Using immunosequencing, the study profiled T cell repertoires from 550 to 750 subjects and related those repertoires to cytomegalovirus serostatus. Besides the first cohort of 666 subjects, a separate validation cohort made up of roughly 120 different subjects was used. The study combined high-throughput TCR immunosequencing, statistical association of individual TCRs with disease status, and machine learning to predict cytomegalovirus infection status. A later analysis re-examined previously published TCR beta repertoires from 500 to 700 donors and added high-resolution HLA genotyping to investigate patterns of TCR occurrence. Rather than using new phenotypic data, the later analysis identified candidate immune exposures from TCR beta sequences and from how often those sequences occurred across donors. In an earlier analysis of around 540 of the donors, high-throughput TCR beta sequencing was used to judge whether each TCR beta V gene segment behaved as functional or pseudogenic. Alongside the repertoire data, information on donor age, sex, ethnicity and CMV serostatus was compiled. In a later genetic analysis, genome-wide SNP genotypes for about three fifths of the roughly 670 donors were used, and that subset was treated as a discovery cohort. Every repertoire in the discovery cohort had been generated on one and the same sequencing platform. Both class I and class II loci were covered by HLA typing, at four-digit resolution. Typing coverage differed by locus: A, B, C, DRB1 and DQB1 were typed in about 620-640 donors, DQA1 in 500 to 550, DPA1 in 606, and DPB1 in 450 to 480. About five DR-DQ haplotypes were treated as single units for association and clustering because of strong linkage in the cohort. Among roughly 370 genotyped donors of the cohort, an average of approximately 240,000 unique TCR beta nucleotide sequences were sequenced per donor, roughly 20% of them non-productive.

Library preparation employed the immunoSEQ multiplex PCR assay. The multiplex PCR relied on a mix of 60 forward primers for TCR Vbeta segments and 13 reverse primers for TCR Jbeta segments. The CDR3 region of rearranged TCR beta genes was amplified from genomic DNA with a multiplex PCR assay. The amplified TCR beta libraries were sequenced on the Illumina HiSeq System as 87-base-pair reads. The authors' pipeline ran thus. In a later analysis, tens of millions of unique TCR beta chains were counted across the 500 to 850 repertoires, and approximately 11 million of these chains were shared by at least two donors. Raw reads were error-corrected and collapsed into unique sequences with a nearest-neighbor algorithm that merged closely related sequences to remove PCR and sequencing errors. To assign V, D and J gene segments, CDR3 sequences were aligned to IMGT reference sequences. For a sequence to be retained, a match of at least six nucleotides was required to both a V gene segment and a J gene segment. A rearrangement was called productive if the CDR3 had no stop codons and remained in frame with V and J, and every other rearrangement was called non-productive. Following IMGT convention, CDR3 was defined as the stretch from the second conserved V-encoded cysteine up to the conserved J-encoded phenylalanine. In an earlier analysis of 500 to 650 of the donors, sequences lacking an unambiguous match to a single V gene segment were excluded. In an earlier analysis of a few hundred of the donors, V segments were called functional above 56.7% productive rearrangements and were called segregating when the between-donor standard deviation exceeded 5%. A statistical classification framework was built to diagnose cytomegalovirus status from the catalog of TCR beta chain sequences. In a later analysis, TCR nucleotide sequences were compared against IMGT/GENE-DB human TR gene sequences so that V and J genes could be assigned. A later analysis assigned CDR3 sequences and most-parsimonious VDJ recombination scenarios with the TCRdist pipeline. A later analysis defined each TCR beta chain by its CDR3 amino acid sequence plus V-gene family, and excluded reads lacking a unique V-gene family. As a way to deal with suspected cross-contamination and a sequencing artifact, a later analysis dropped approximately 590 nucleotide sequences that were highly shared and had low generation probability. For each public chain, a later analysis derived a clonal expansion index from normalized ranks of inferred template counts within each repertoire. Generation probabilities in a later analysis came from a VDJ recombination model fitted to out-of-frame rearrangements, and those results were checked against IGoR. In a later analysis, TCR-TCR, TCR-HLA and TCR-CMV co-occurrence was scored with hypergeometric tests, and a repertoire-size bias correction was applied to TCR pairs. A later analysis estimated false discovery rates by permuting HLA or CMV assignments 20 times. In a later analysis, co-occurring TCRs were grouped using DBSCAN, with TCRdist sequence similarity added in when clustering inside HLA-allele-positive subsets. For co-occurrence clustering, repertoires with fewer than 30,000 or more than 120,000 public chains were excluded, along with 5 or 6 repertoires with anomalous nucleotide sharing. Drawn from immuneACCESS, this table holds only the in-frame rearrangements with V and J called that TCRdb kept. Clones are partly lost; checked studies trace under half to an unresolved V gene and leave the rest unexplained. The D gene and trimming were derived from the DNA, and the V and J assignments and clone size from that table. The sample table holds approximately 150,000 clones, of which roughly 80% were seen once. About 2.5% of the sample comes from the top ten.

CDR1 and CDR2, looked up from the germline V gene, are SGHTA and FQGNSA. From cysteine to phenylalanine, the CDR3 is 16 amino acids long. The only DNA kept is the CDR3, 48 bases in frame from the first base. Relative to germline, V is 2 bases shorter and J is 1 base shorter, with 14 bases between their ends. The cohort consisted of 670 or so healthy bone marrow donors. At the time of sampling, all cohort members were nominally healthy, though unrecorded immune exposures were likely present. The donor was CMV seronegative and belonged to the group of 352 seronegative cohort members. Each donor provided a peripheral blood sample, and peripheral blood mononuclear cells were used for TCR beta sequencing. The Qiagen DNeasy Blood Extraction Kit was used to extract genomic DNA from the blood cell samples. Paper-wide results and their limitations: In this cohort, only TCR beta chains were sequenced, and detectable features were limited by the absence of alpha or paired-chain data. Across donors, most TCR sequences were observed very rarely, whereas some public TCRs were present in many individuals. In a later analysis, HLA-associated TCR beta chains showed more clonal expansion and lower generation probabilities than non-associated chains that were equally common. A later analysis reported that several top co-occurrence clusters appeared linked to parvovirus B19, influenza, CMV and Epstein-Barr virus. According to a later analysis, most CMV-associated TCR beta chains appeared to be HLA-restricted, and the HLA associations seemed to be driven largely by CMV exposure. An earlier analysis of approximately 500 of the donors showed that most TCR beta V segments appeared in productive rearrangements either about 87% or about 30% of the time, which broadly matched IMGT annotations. Three of the identified cytomegalovirus-associated TCR beta chains were confirmed in vitro to be specific for cytomegalovirus antigens. Because HLA typing was unavailable for some donors at each locus, only the typed subset was used in association tests. V-gene and J-gene trimming of TCR beta chains was associated with a missense DCLRE1C variant in a later genetic analysis, and the association was replicated in an independent cohort. Linkage disequilibrium might explain the correlated functional status among segregating V segments, but an unknown experimental factor could not be ruled out. The only immune exposure information available for the cohort was CMV serostatus. According to the authors, the approach could potentially be generalized to other disease states and immunological phenotypes. Assigning TCR associations to individual alleles was difficult when HLA alleles, especially DR and DQ, strongly co-occurred. The classifier was reported to diagnose cytomegalovirus status with high specificity and sensitivity in both the original cohort and the validation cohort. Because counts were too low, about 18 rarely observed V segments, including chromosome 9 orphons, were excluded from the earlier analysis of fewer than 650 of the donors. A further reported finding was that TCR beta sequences accurately predicted the HLA-A and HLA-B alleles for most subjects in the first cohort. Sequencing depth was assumed to be roughly uniform across donors in the presence/absence analyses, though that assumption may not hold. A later genetic analysis reported fewer N-insertions in productive TCRs among donors in an Asian-associated ancestry cluster than the roughly 690-donor mean. Because the 87-base-pair reads could not distinguish some IMGT-functional V segments, including TRBV6-2 and TRBV6-3, those segments were excluded. Specific HLA alleles were associated with 16,951 TCR beta sequences at a false discovery rate of 0.05 in a later analysis. The sequencing pipeline was judged likely to have produced a cluster of highly shared sequence variants as a technical artifact. A total of roughly 160 TCR beta chains were listed by the study as associated with cytomegalovirus. In a later analysis, the rate of TCR association differed among HLA loci, with DRB1 alleles having the most associated TCRs and HLA-C alleles having the fewest.

The specimen sequenced was PBMCs. This TCR came from a male donor in good health and CMV-seronegative. The sequence links TRBV7-2 to TRBJ2-5; no confident D gene assignment can be made. The DNA is as follows: TGTGCCAGCAGCTTAAGTCGCAGTTCGGGCCAAGAGACCCAGTACTTC. Translated, this is CASSLSRSSGQETQYF.